This record concerns one T cell receptor beta chain sequence. PCR used 60 Vbeta primers and 13 Jbeta primers. Repertoires were generated with immunoSEQ multiplex PCR, while TCRdb's copy carries only in-frame clones and drops some. There are under 90,000 clones in the sample; about three quarters occur only once, and more than 2.5% lies in the top ten. This record comes from a study of cytomegalovirus exposure and HLA in healthy donors. Germline CDR1 SGHTA, CDR2 FQGNSA. The CDR3 is 14 amino acids. With 0 bases removed from V and 5 bases from J, the gap between germline ends came to 10 bases. The sample taken for sequencing was PBMCs. The receptor was derived from a man in his fifties or sixties in good health and CMV-seropositive. The rearrangement joins TRBV7-2 to TRBJ2-5; weak D call: TRBD2 (5 bases). The chain's CDR3 is CASSLAGVRETQYF. Written as DNA, the CDR3 is TGTGCCAGCAGCTTAGCGGGAGTACGGGAGACCCAGTACTTC.